Listed here are 19 T cell receptor beta chains from one sample, sequenced in a study of cytomegalovirus exposure and HLA in healthy donors. PCR primers comprised 60 Vbeta and 13 Jbeta primers. Profiled with immunoSEQ multiplex PCR; TCRdb holds only in-frame clones, not every one. Among 150,000 to 200,000 clones listed, approximately 80% were seen once. Input material: PBMCs. Every receptor here comes from a female donor in good health and CMV-seronegative.

This clone was picked up a small number of times. This chain uses TRBV2 with TRBJ2-1, with 9 nucleotides matching TRBD2. Unmatched junction bases numbered 5, after V lost 2 bases and J lost 6 bases. CDR3 length equals 15 residues. Germline CDR1 is SNHLY and CDR2 is FYNNEI. The CDR3: CASSESGGTFNEQFF. DNA of the CDR3: TGTGCCAGCAGTGAAAGCGGGGGGACGTTCAATGAGCAGTTCTTC.

The J gene is TRBJ1-1, the V gene TRBV7-2; weak D call: TRBD1 (6 bases). CDR1 and CDR2 from the germline V gene are SGHTA and FQGNSA. The CDR3 is made up of 13 amino acids. V lost 6 bases and J lost 1, with 9 bases in between. The chain's CDR3 is CASSPQGNTEAFF. Here the CDR3 DNA reads TGTGCCAGCAGTCCACAGGGGAACACTGAAGCTTTCTTT.

The chain is built from TRBV5-4 and TRBJ1-1; a weak D match, TRBD1 (5 bases). V lost 0 bases and J lost 2, with 14 bases in between. CDR3 length equals 16 residues. The V gene's germline CDR1 is SGHNT and CDR2 YYREEE (reference sequence). The CDR3 region is CASSLGRGVLNTEAFF. The CDR3 nucleotides are TGTGCCAGCAGCTTGGGTCGGGGGGTTTTAAACACTGAAGCTTTCTTT. Complete variable domain (other parts from reference TRBV5-4 and TRBJ1-1): ETGVTQSPTHLIKTRGQQVTLRCSSQSGHNTVSWYQQALGQGPQFIFQYYREEENGRGNFPPRFSGLQFPNYSSELNVNALELDDSALYLCASSLGRGVLNTEAFFGQGTRLTVV.

This clone has a handful of counts. The chain joins TRBV4-1 to TRBJ2-1, with unresolved D. The ends were cut back, 1 base at V and 9 bases at J, with 10 bases in the middle. The germline V gene encodes CDR1 MGHRA and CDR2 YSYEKL. The CDR3 is 13 residues long. The chain's CDR3 is CASSQVLSGEQFF. The CDR3, as DNA: TGCGCCAGCAGCCAAGTGCTATCGGGTGAGCAGTTCTTC.

The chain is built from TRBV5-1 and TRBJ2-5; D unresolved. V lost 0 bases, J lost 4 bases, and 7 bases lay in between. This CDR3 comprises 13 residues. CDR1 SGHRS and CDR2 YFSETQ come from the germline V gene. The CDR3 DNA reads TGCGCCAGCAGCTTGGTGCCAGGAGAGACCCAGTACTTC. Translating it yields CASSLVPGETQYF.

This clone was detected a few times. The chain has TRBV28 and TRBJ2-5; TRBD2 matches 9 bases. The CDR3 runs 14 residues. The germline gives CDR1 MDHEN, CDR2 SYDVKM. Trimming cost V 6 bases and J 5 bases; bases outside gene matches: 7. The chain's CDR3 is CASSIISGSETQYF. CDR3 DNA: TGTGCCAGCAGCATCATTAGCGGGAGTGAGACCCAGTACTTC.

The chain has TRBV7-3 and TRBJ1-1; unclear D gene. Germline CDR1 reads SGHTA; CDR2 reads FQGTGA. This CDR3 is built from 15 residues. The V gene lost 2 bases and the J gene lost 0 bases, with 10 bases spanning the gap. The CDR3 DNA follows: TGTGCCAGCAGCTTATCGAGCGGATTGAACACTGAAGCTTTCTTT. Its translation is CASSLSSGLNTEAFF.

The J gene is TRBJ1-2, the V gene TRBV5-1; maybe TRBD1 (5 bases). The CDR3 is 15 amino acids. Germline assignment: CDR1 SGHRS and CDR2 YFSETQ. V was trimmed by 0 bases and J by 8 bases, leaving 17 bases between them. CDR3 sequence (DNA): TGCGCCAGCAGCTTGGGAGGCCAGGTGGAGGGGGGCTACACCTTC. Translation: CASSLGGQVEGGYTF.

The chain joins TRBV2 to TRBJ1-3, with a weak D call TRBD1 (5 bases). The V end was cut by 7 bases, the J end by 4 bases, with 11 bases between. Germline V gives CDR1 SNHLY, CDR2 FYNNEI. This CDR3 region has 13 residues. The CDR3 region is CASTGHMGNTIYF. The CDR3 nucleotides read TGTGCCAGCACCGGACATATGGGAAACACCATATATTTT. The full variable domain, rest sourced from reference TRBV2 and TRBJ1-3, is EPEVTQTPSHQVTQMGQEVILRCVPISNHLYFYWYRQILGQKVEFLVSFYNNEISEKSEIFDDQFSVERPDGSNFTLKIRSTKLEDSAMYFCASTGHMGNTIYFGEGSWLTVV.

V and J are TRBV7-9 and TRBJ2-1; 10 bases are shared with TRBD1. CDR3 length: 17 residues. Germline loops: CDR1 SEHNR, CDR2 FQNEAQ (reference sequence). The junction had 14 bases not matched to a gene; V was cut back by 2 bases and J by 10 bases. CDR3 nucleotides: TGTGCCAGCAGCTTAACCGTGGACAGGGGGAAGCGGGGCGAGCAGTTCTTC. It codes for CASSLTVDRGKRGEQFF. The variable domain in full, with the rest retrieved from reference TRBV7-9 and TRBJ2-1, is DTGVSQNPRHKITKRGQNVTFRCDPISEHNRLYWYRQTLGQGPEFLTYFQNEAQLEKSRLLSDRFSAERPKGSFSTLEIQRTEQGDSAMYLCASSLTVDRGKRGEQFFGPGTRLTVL.

This chain joins TRBV5-4 and TRBJ2-1; TRBD2 might be the D (6 bases). V gave up 2 bases and J gave up 2 bases, with 14 bases separating them. CDR3 size: 16 residues. Looked up from germline, CDR1 is SGHNT and CDR2 is YYREEE (reference sequence). CDR3 nucleotide sequence: TGTGCCAGCAGCTTTAGGAGGGGCCGAACCTACAATGAGCAGTTCTTC. Protein: CASSFRRGRTYNEQFF.

The rearrangement joins TRBV5-4 to TRBJ2-1, with D hard to call. The CDR3 contains 12 residues. Germline-derived CDR1 and CDR2 are SGHNT and YYREEE (reference sequence). Trimming pared 0 bases from V and 8 bases from J, leaving 6 bases between. The DNA of the CDR3 is TGTGCCAGCAGCTTGGGGCCTTATGAGCAGTTCTTC. Protein sequence: CASSLGPYEQFF.

This chain links TRBV2 with TRBJ2-5; D uncertain. The CDR3 is 12 residues long. Trimming took 6 bases from V and 5 from J, leaving 10 bases between them. CDR1 SNHLY and CDR2 FYNNEI come from the germline V gene. CDR3 protein: CASSESMETQYF. DNA of the CDR3: TGTGCCAGCAGCGAGTCGATGGAGACCCAGTACTTC. The full variable domain, in which reference TRBV2 and TRBJ2-5 provide the parts outside the CDR3, is EPEVTQTPSHQVTQMGQEVILRCVPISNHLYFYWYRQILGQKVEFLVSFYNNEISEKSEIFDDQFSVERPDGSNFTLKIRSTKLEDSAMYFCASSESMETQYFGPGTRLLVL.

The chain uses TRBV10-3 and TRBJ1-2; 7 bases are shared with TRBD1. Germline assignment: CDR1 ENHRY and CDR2 SYGVKD. The ends lost 7 bases at V and 3 bases at J; junction bases unmatched: 5. This CDR3 spans 13 amino acids. CDR3 in DNA: TGTGCCATCATGTCTGGGACAGACTATGGCTACACCTTC. Amino acids: CAIMSGTDYGYTF.

The chain uses TRBV5-6 and TRBJ1-2; 9 nucleotides match TRBD1. The CDR3 length is 14 residues. The V gene's germline CDR1 is SGHDT and CDR2 YYEEEE. J was trimmed by 8 bases and V by 4 bases; bases with no gene match: 9. The CDR3 spells CASSPTTGGGGYTF. CDR3 bases: TGTGCCAGCAGCCCTACTACAGGGGGCGGAGGCTACACCTTC.

The rearrangement uses TRBV7-2 and TRBJ2-1; 12 bases match TRBD2. This CDR3 is 18 amino acids long. The V gene's germline CDR1 is SGHTA and CDR2 FQGNSA. Germline trimming cut 5 bases from V and 0 bases from J; bases unmatched to any gene: 8. The DNA of the CDR3 is TGTGCCAGCAGCCTGACTAGCGGGGGCGTTAGCTCCTACAATGAGCAGTTCTTC. As protein: CASSLTSGGVSSYNEQFF.

The chain recombines TRBV27 with TRBJ1-1; 8 nucleotides match TRBD1. V lost 5 bases to trimming and J lost 1 base; unmatched junction nucleotides: 6. The V gene's germline CDR1 is MNHEY and CDR2 SMNVEV (reference sequence). The CDR3 totals 15 residues. CDR3 sequence: CASSRTGRENTEAFF. CDR3 DNA sequence: TGTGCCAGCAGTCGGACAGGGCGGGAGAACACTGAAGCTTTCTTT.

The chain uses TRBV5-6 and TRBJ1-2; maybe TRBD1 (6 bases). V lost 1 base and J lost 6, with 13 bases in between. Germline values: CDR1 SGHDT, CDR2 YYEEEE. The CDR3 is 14 residues long. CDR3 sequence (DNA): TGTGCCAGCAGCTTGACGGGGGGCGAAGATGGCTACACCTTC. Translated, it gives CASSLTGGEDGYTF.

This chain uses TRBV6-1 with TRBJ1-4, with D perhaps TRBD1 (5 bases). Germline CDR1 reads MNHNS; CDR2 reads SASEGT. The CDR3 is 16 amino acids. Trimming removed 3 bases from V and 7 bases from J, with 18 bases in between. The CDR3 is CASSDLLGEAGEKLFF. For the CDR3, the DNA is TGTGCCAGCAGTGACCTATTGGGGGAGGCGGGTGAAAAACTGTTTTTT.